What follows are 17 T cell receptor beta chains derived from one specimen sequenced in a study of human T cells and chemical hapten exposure. Sample time point: patch test 2, 6 weeks after DPC sensitization. Regarding treatment: therapeutic diphenylcyclopropenone sensitization with weekly scalp DPC. TCRdb used MiXCR to reprocess the RACE reads, holding one entry per CDR3 protein. The data contain around 360,000 distinct CDR3 sequences, about 6% of them singletons. The specimen comprised whole blood, sampled in connection with sensitization to the hapten diphenylcyclopropenone (DPC). The receptors shown here come from a young woman with alopecia areata. Some clones in this sample may be carry-over from other donors' samples.

This clonotype was seen more than once but under ten times. The V and J genes are TRBV7-2 and TRBJ1-2; the D is unclear. V gave up 3 bases and J gave up 2 bases, with 7 bases separating them. The CDR3 has 13 amino acids. Germline V gene lookup returns CDR1 SGHTA and CDR2 FQGNSA. The DNA for the CDR3 is TGTGCCAGCAGCTTCGACACCAACTATGGCTACACCTTC. It specifies CASSFDTNYGYTF.

This clonotype has a handful of counts. The V and J genes are TRBV7-2 and TRBJ2-7; possibly TRBD2 for D (5 bases). The CDR3 is made up of 14 amino acids. Germline CDR1 reads SGHTA; CDR2 reads FQGNSA. V shed 3 bases and J shed 6 bases, with 15 bases lying between them. In nucleotides, the CDR3 is TGTGCCAGCAGCTTCTCTGGGGTCGGGGTCGAGCAGTACTTC. Translation: CASSFSGVGVEQYF.

V usage is TRBV2 and J usage is TRBJ1-5; D call uncertain. V was pared by 7 bases and J by 2 bases, with 9 bases between. Germline assignment: CDR1 SNHLY and CDR2 FYNNEI. CDR3 length equals 13 residues. This CDR3 reads CASNKGGNQPQHF. In DNA form, the CDR3 reads TGTGCCAGCAATAAGGGTGGCAATCAGCCCCAGCATTTT.

This chain uses TRBV6-1 with TRBJ2-7, with unresolved D. Germline loops: CDR1 MNHNS, CDR2 SASEGT. The CDR3 length is 13 residues. The V gene lost 2 bases and the J gene lost 6 bases, with 11 bases spanning the gap. The chain's CDR3 is CASSEYQMGEQYF. The CDR3 DNA reads TGTGCCAGCAGTGAATACCAAATGGGCGAGCAGTACTTC.

This clonotype has ten or more counts. The chain carries TRBV18 and TRBJ1-1, with 11 positions matching TRBD1. There are 19 residues in the CDR3. V gave up 3 bases and J gave up 0 bases; unmatched junction bases: 12. The V gene's germline CDR1 is KGHSH and CDR2 LQKENI. In nucleotides, the CDR3 is TGTGCCAGCTCACCGAGAATACCAGGACAGGGGGCAATGAACACTGAAGCTTTCTTT. Amino acids: CASSPRIPGQGAMNTEAFF.

The chain joins TRBV6-6 to TRBJ1-5, with TRBD1 identical over 7 bases. The germline gives CDR1 MNHNY, CDR2 SVGAGI (reference sequence). V lost 6 bases, J lost 3 bases, and 8 bases stayed unmatched. The CDR3 has 15 residues. In DNA form, the CDR3 reads TGTGCCAGCAGGTTGCCCGGGACAGCCAATCAGCCCCAGCATTTT. This codes for CASRLPGTANQPQHF.

The chain combines TRBV18 with TRBJ1-6, with TRBD1 matching over 7 bases. This CDR3 comprises 16 residues. Germline V gives CDR1 KGHSH, CDR2 LQKENI. With 3 bases clipped from V and 5 bases from J, the junction kept 7 bases outside the gene matches. The CDR3 DNA reads TGTGCCAGCTCACCGACAGGGAACCTTGATAATTCACCCCTCCACTTT. Encoded protein: CASSPTGNLDNSPLHF.

Many counts were recorded for this clonotype. The chain carries TRBV20-1 and TRBJ1-2, with D possibly being TRBD1 (6 bases). The germline V gene has CDR1 DFQATT and CDR2 SNEGSKA (reference sequence). This CDR3 spans 13 amino acids. Trimming cost V 1 base and J 0 bases, with 6 bases left between them. CDR3 in DNA: TGCAGTGCTAGAGCAGGGGCTAACTATGGCTACACCTTC. Protein product: CSARAGANYGYTF.

The chain couples TRBV7-9 to TRBJ1-5; no clear D gene. The V end lost 5 bases, the J end lost 2 bases, and 13 bases lay between the germline ends. The CDR3 sequence is 15 residues long. CDR1 is SEHNR and CDR2 is FQNEAQ in the germline V gene (reference sequence). The CDR3: CASSPARIGNQPQHF. The CDR3 DNA sequence: TGTGCCAGCAGCCCAGCGAGAATCGGCAATCAGCCCCAGCATTTT.

This chain joins TRBV19 and TRBJ2-1, with 7 bases that match TRBD2. V shed 5 bases, J shed 10 bases, and the junction held 14 bases outside the gene matches. The length of the CDR3 is 15 residues. Germline CDR1 and CDR2: LNHDA and SQIVND (reference sequence). In nucleotides, the CDR3 is TGTGCCAGTAGTCCTTTTTGGGGGGGGTCACGGGAGCAGTTCTTC. It specifies CASSPFWGGSREQFF.

This clonotype turned up a few times. The chain joins TRBV5-1 to TRBJ1-2; 7 nucleotides align to TRBD1. The CDR3 totals 13 residues. V shed 5 bases, J shed 6 bases, and the junction held 7 bases outside the gene matches. Germline V gene data show CDR1 as SGHRS and CDR2 as YFSETQ. The CDR3: CASRPTGMNGYTF. DNA for the CDR3: TGCGCCAGCAGGCCGACAGGGATGAATGGCTACACCTTC.

This clonotype was recorded a few times. This chain links TRBV28 with TRBJ1-2; the D is unclear. Germline V gene data show CDR1 as MDHEN and CDR2 as SYDVKM. Trimming stripped 4 bases from V and 3 bases from J, with 18 bases between. CDR3 size: 16 residues. The CDR3 DNA follows: TGTGCCAGCAGTTCCGGTAGGGAGGGTGCGTACTATGGCTACACCTTC. Its translation is CASSSGREGAYYGYTF.

In its sample, this clonotype was seen a few times. This chain joins TRBV6-5 and TRBJ1-1, with D uncertain. Germline V lookup: CDR1 MNHEY, CDR2 SVGAGI. Trimming removed 2 bases at V and 3 bases at J, with 10 bases between. This CDR3 has 14 residues. Written as DNA, the CDR3 is TGTGCCAGCAGTTACGGGGTGTTGGACACTGAAGCTTTCTTT. Translation: CASSYGVLDTEAFF.

This clonotype was counted at least ten times. In nucleotides, the CDR3 is TGTGCCATCAGTCTGACAGGGACGGACTCACCCCTCCACTTT. It codes for CAISLTGTDSPLHF. The chain recombines TRBV10-3 with TRBJ1-6, with 7 bases identical to TRBD1. This CDR3 region has 14 residues. With 5 bases clipped from V and 10 bases from J, the junction kept 8 bases outside the gene matches. Looked up from germline, CDR1 is ENHRY and CDR2 is SYGVKD.

This clonotype has ten or more counts. The gene calls are TRBV5-5 and TRBJ1-1; the match to TRBD1 covers 7 bases. Germline V gene data show CDR1 as SGHKS and CDR2 as YYEKEE (reference sequence). The CDR3 is 16 residues long. V was pared by 3 bases and J by 0 bases, with 8 bases of the junction left unmatched. The CDR3, as DNA: TGTGCCAGCAGCTCGACATCCGGGACAGTGAACACTGAAGCTTTCTTT. The encoded protein is CASSSTSGTVNTEAFF.

This clonotype was observed a handful of times. The chain joins TRBV5-1 to TRBJ2-3, with 13 bases aligning to TRBD2. Per germline, CDR1 SGHRS and CDR2 YFSETQ. J lost 6 bases, V lost 8 bases, and 6 bases had no gene match. The CDR3 is made up of 14 amino acids. CDR3 loop: CASTGTSGDDTQYF. CDR3 in DNA: TGCGCCAGTACCGGGACTAGCGGGGATGATACGCAGTATTTT.

This clonotype was seen at least ten times. CDR3 sequence: CASSPQGRSDTEAFF. For the CDR3, the DNA is TGTGCCAGCTCACCACAGGGACGATCGGACACTGAAGCTTTCTTT. This rearrangement joins TRBV18 to TRBJ1-1; weak D call: TRBD1 (5 bases). CDR1 is KGHSH, CDR2 LQKENI, per germline. Trimming took off 1 base at V and 3 bases at J, with 12 bases between the two ends. The CDR3 contains 15 residues.